This TCR beta chain was observed in a study of shared clonotypes between healthy human individuals. Deep-level running was used for the assay. In the study's own analysis: There were no quality scores in the junction-only immunoSEQ sequences, so filtering differed. The protocol was immunoSEQ multiplex PCR, while the TCRdb copy is restricted to in-frame clones and leaves out a portion. Clone size and V and J calls were adopted from that table, with D and trimming inferred from the DNA. This sample has 2 million to 3 million clones, with approximately 93% found just once. A CD45RA-negative memory subset and a CD45RA+ naive subset were separated from the CD4+ cells. The CDR3 runs to 16 residues. Trimming took off 3 bases at V and 1 base at J, with 12 bases between the two ends. Germline assignment: CDR1 MDHEN and CDR2 SYDVKM. This clone has a single count.

Sequenced material: naive CD4+ T cells from PBMCs. Subset meaning: CD45RA+ positively selected. This sequence joins TRBV28 and TRBJ2-2; D tentatively fits TRBD1 or TRBD2 (5 bases each). The source of this sequence is a young man in good health. Some clones in this sample may be carry-over from other donors' samples. CDR3 protein: CASSLWGILNTGELFF. CDR3 sequence (DNA): TGTGCCAGCAGTTTGTGGGGGATCCTGAACACCGGGGAGCTGTTTTTT. Full variable domain (outside the CDR3, taken from reference TRBV28 and TRBJ2-2): DVKVTQSSRYLVKRTGEKVFLECVQDMDHENMFWYRQDPGLGLRLIYFSYDVKMKEKGDIPEGYSVSREKKERFSLILESASTNQTSMYLCASSLWGILNTGELFFGEGSRLTVL.